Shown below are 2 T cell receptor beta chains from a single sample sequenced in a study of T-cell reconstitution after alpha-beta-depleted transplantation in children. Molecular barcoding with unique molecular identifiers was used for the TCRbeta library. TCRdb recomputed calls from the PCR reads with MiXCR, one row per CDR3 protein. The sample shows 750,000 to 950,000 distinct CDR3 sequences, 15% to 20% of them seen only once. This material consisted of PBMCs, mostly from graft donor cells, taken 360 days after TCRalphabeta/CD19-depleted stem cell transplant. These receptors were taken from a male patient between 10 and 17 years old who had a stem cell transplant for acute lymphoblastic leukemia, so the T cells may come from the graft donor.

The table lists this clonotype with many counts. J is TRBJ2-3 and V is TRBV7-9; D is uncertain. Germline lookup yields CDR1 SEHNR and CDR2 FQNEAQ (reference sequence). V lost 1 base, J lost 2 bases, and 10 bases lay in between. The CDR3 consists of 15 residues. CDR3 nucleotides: TGTGCCAGCAGCTTAGTCGGAAGAGACACAGATACGCAGTATTTT. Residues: CASSLVGRDTDTQYF.

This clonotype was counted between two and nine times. The CDR3 loop reads CASSQGHLRIYEQYF. The CDR3 DNA sequence: TGTGCCAGCAGCCAAGGACACCTACGTATCTACGAGCAGTACTTC. V and J are TRBV14 and TRBJ2-7; D unresolved. CDR3 length equals 15 residues. With 1 base removed from V and 3 bases from J, the gap between germline ends came to 13 bases. CDR1 SGHDN and CDR2 FVKESK come from the germline V gene.